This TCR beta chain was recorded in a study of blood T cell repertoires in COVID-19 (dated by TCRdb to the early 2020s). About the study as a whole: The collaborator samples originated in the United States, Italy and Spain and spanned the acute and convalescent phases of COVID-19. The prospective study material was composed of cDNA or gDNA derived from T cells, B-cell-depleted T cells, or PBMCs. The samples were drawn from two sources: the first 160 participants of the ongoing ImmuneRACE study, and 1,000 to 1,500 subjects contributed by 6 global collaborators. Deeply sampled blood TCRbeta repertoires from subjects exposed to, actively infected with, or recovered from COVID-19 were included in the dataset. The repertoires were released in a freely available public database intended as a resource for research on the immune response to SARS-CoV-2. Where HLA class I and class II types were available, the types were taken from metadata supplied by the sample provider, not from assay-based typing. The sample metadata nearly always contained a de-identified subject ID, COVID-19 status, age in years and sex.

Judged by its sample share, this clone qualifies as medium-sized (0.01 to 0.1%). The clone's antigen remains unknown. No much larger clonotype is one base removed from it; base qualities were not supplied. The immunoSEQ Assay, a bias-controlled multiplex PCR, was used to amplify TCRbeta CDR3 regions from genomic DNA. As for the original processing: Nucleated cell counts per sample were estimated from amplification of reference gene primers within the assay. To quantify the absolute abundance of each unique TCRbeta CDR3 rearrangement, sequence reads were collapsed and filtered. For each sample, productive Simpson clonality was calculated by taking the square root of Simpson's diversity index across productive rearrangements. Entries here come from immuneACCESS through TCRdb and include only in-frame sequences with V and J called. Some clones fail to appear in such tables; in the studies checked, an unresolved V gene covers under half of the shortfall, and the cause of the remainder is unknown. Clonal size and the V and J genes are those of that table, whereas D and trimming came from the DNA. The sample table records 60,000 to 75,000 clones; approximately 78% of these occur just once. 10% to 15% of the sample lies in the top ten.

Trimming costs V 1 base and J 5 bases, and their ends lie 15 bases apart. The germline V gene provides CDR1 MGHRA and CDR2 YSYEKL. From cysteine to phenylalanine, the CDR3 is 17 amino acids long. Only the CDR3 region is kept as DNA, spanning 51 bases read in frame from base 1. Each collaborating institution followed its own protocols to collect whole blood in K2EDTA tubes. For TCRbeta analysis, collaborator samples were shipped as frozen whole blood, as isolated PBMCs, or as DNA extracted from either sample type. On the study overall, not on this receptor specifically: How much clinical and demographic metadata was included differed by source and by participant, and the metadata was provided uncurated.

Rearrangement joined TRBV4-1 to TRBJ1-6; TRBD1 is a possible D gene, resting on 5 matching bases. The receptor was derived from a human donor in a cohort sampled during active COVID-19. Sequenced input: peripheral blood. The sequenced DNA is TGCGCCAGCAGCCAAGGTTGGGGCATCGCCGATAATTCACCCCTCCACTTT. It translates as CASSQGWGIADNSPLHF.